These 19 T cell receptor beta chains were sequenced from one sample in a study of blood T cells in healthy people across ages. The use of a sample-barcoded 5' primer and a J-beta primer mix characterized a second PCR of 7 to 11 cycles. Each CDR3 protein gets one entry after TCRdb re-called the 5' RACE reads with MiXCR. The sample includes 550,000 to 650,000 distinct CDR3 sequences, approximately 26% of them seen just once. These data were likewise used in another study, on T cells of mothers and their children.

Sequencing was done on a sample of blood. Receptor source: a boy between 2 and 10 years old in good health.

This clonotype was picked up a small number of times. V gene TRBV3-1 combines with J gene TRBJ1-1; possible D gene TRBD1, 5 bases. The germline gives CDR1 LGHDT, CDR2 YNNKEL (reference sequence). The CDR3 consists of 13 residues. Deletions cut 6 bases from V and 8 bases from J, with 16 bases between. The chain's CDR3 is CASRAPGRGEAFF. Written as DNA, the CDR3 is TGTGCCAGCAGAGCACCGGGACGAGGCGAAGCTTTCTTT.

V gene TRBV7-6 combines with J gene TRBJ2-2; D gene unclear. This CDR3 comprises 15 residues. Looked up from germline, CDR1 is SGHVS and CDR2 is FNYEAQ. Trimming took 1 base from V and 2 from J, leaving 8 bases between them. CDR3 in amino acids: CASSLEGINTGELFF. CDR3 nucleotides: TGTGCCAGCAGCTTAGAAGGGATAAACACCGGGGAGCTGTTTTTT.

This CDR3 is CASSQDTGAGGGETQYF. The DNA of the CDR3 is TGCGCCAGCAGCCAAGATACCGGAGCGGGAGGGGGAGAGACCCAGTACTTC. This chain uses TRBV4-3 with TRBJ2-5; 10 bases are a match to TRBD2. CDR1 is LGHNA and CDR2 is YSLEER in the germline V gene. The V segment lost 0 bases and the J segment 4 bases; nucleotides outside the gene matches: 8. The CDR3 sequence is 17 residues long.

V and J are TRBV10-3 and TRBJ1-1; 7 nucleotides line up with TRBD1. The length of the CDR3 is 15 residues. The V gene end was trimmed by 2 bases and the J gene end by 0 bases; junction bases not matched to a gene: 3. Per the germline V gene, CDR1 is ENHRY and CDR2 is SYGVKD. As DNA, the CDR3 is TGTGCCATCAGTGAGCGGACAGGAATGAACACTGAAGCTTTCTTT. Its protein is CAISERTGMNTEAFF.

This clonotype was seen a few times. Germline is not matched at one junction end, which may reflect a read error. This chain joins TRBV12-3 or TRBV12-4 and TRBJ2-7, with TRBD1 identical over 9 bases. CDR3 length: 15 amino acids. CDR3 nucleotides: TGTGCCAGCAGTTTGGGCCGGGACAGGGTTTACGAGCGGTACTTC. It specifies CASSLGRDRVYERYF.

This chain joins TRBV7-8 and TRBJ1-4; 10 bases align to TRBD1. J lost 8 bases, V lost 5 bases, and 5 bases had no gene match. The CDR3 runs 14 residues. Germline CDR1 reads SGHVS; CDR2 reads FQNEAQ. The CDR3: CASSPTTGGEKLFF. The CDR3 DNA reads as TGTGCCAGCAGCCCGACGACAGGGGGCGAAAAACTGTTTTTT.

This clonotype came up a few times. The chain uses TRBV11-2 and TRBJ2-2; 7 positions match TRBD2. The germline CDR1 and CDR2 sequences are SGHAT and FQNNGV. CDR3 length equals 17 residues. The V and J ends lost 1 base and 1 base, in that order; junction bases with no gene match: 6. The CDR3 spells CASSLVAGTMNTGELFF. CDR3 bases: TGTGCCAGCAGCTTAGTGGCAGGGACTATGAACACCGGGGAGCTGTTTTTT.

To note about this clonotype: As the CDR3 is not closed by the conserved phenylalanine or tryptophan, this likely results from a read error. This chain connects TRBV27 to TRBJ2-5, with TRBD1 as a possible D gene (6 bases). Per germline, CDR1 MNHEY and CDR2 SMNVEV (reference sequence). The CDR3 runs to 17 residues. V was shortened by 5 bases and J by 2 bases, with 21 bases between the two germline ends. CDR3 sequence (DNA): TGTGCCAGCAGTGCGTCCCGGGACACCGCGGGTCAAGAGACCCAGTACTAC. Protein sequence: CASSASRDTAGQETQYY.

The V call is TRBV28, the J call TRBJ2-7; D possibly corresponds to TRBD2 (6 bases). Trimming took off 5 bases at V and 0 bases at J, with 14 bases between the two ends. The CDR3 spans 15 residues. Germline-derived CDR1 and CDR2 are MDHEN and SYDVKM. In DNA, the CDR3 is TGTGCCAGCAGTCCCTTCCGGGGGAGCTCCTACGAGCAGTACTTC. Protein product: CASSPFRGSSYEQYF.

This clonotype occurred a few times. This chain joins TRBV11-2 and TRBJ2-3; the D gene could be TRBD1 or TRBD2 (6 bases each). The CDR3 length is 17 residues. Germline assignment: CDR1 SGHAT and CDR2 FQNNGV. V was shortened by 0 bases and J by 3 bases, with 16 bases between the two germline ends. CDR3 nucleotides: TGTGCCAGCAGCTTAGAACCTACAGGGAGGTTTACAGATACGCAGTATTTT. Translation gives CASSLEPTGRFTDTQYF.

V gene TRBV6-1 combines with J gene TRBJ1-1, with a possible D match to TRBD1 (6 bases). The germline V gene encodes CDR1 MNHNS and CDR2 SASEGT. The CDR3 sequence is 13 residues long. The germline V and J ends were trimmed by 8 bases and 5 bases, with 15 bases remaining between them. The CDR3 loop reads CASGRGGLTEAFF. CDR3 DNA sequence: TGTGCCAGCGGGAGGGGGGGCCTGACTGAAGCTTTCTTT.

This clonotype was observed a handful of times. The chain couples TRBV10-3 to TRBJ1-2, with 9 bases lining up with TRBD1. Germline CDR1 is ENHRY and CDR2 is SYGVKD. The V and J ends lost 3 bases and 4 bases, in that order; junction bases with no gene match: 9. The CDR3 consists of 16 residues. CDR3 in amino acids: CAISDPGQGRGYGYTF. CDR3 DNA: TGTGCCATCAGTGATCCGGGACAGGGAAGGGGCTATGGCTACACCTTC.

CDR3 loop: CASSVAPLLAGGPNEQFF. The CDR3 region has the DNA TGTGCCAGCAGCGTAGCCCCCTTGTTAGCGGGAGGGCCCAATGAGCAGTTCTTC. The chain combines TRBV9 with TRBJ2-1; 11 nucleotides align to TRBD2. The CDR3 has 18 amino acids. Germline CDR1 is SGDLS and CDR2 is YYNGEE. V dropped 0 bases and J dropped 6; count of bases not matched to a gene: 11.

The chain couples TRBV3-1 to TRBJ1-4; maybe TRBD1 (6 bases). CDR3 length: 13 residues. Germline V CDR1 and CDR2: LGHDT, YNNKEL (reference sequence). V was clipped by 5 bases and J by 8 bases, with 12 bases between them. In nucleotides, the CDR3 is TGTGCCAGCAGCTTCGACAGGCGGGAAAAACTGTTTTTT. The encoded protein is CASSFDRREKLFF.

In regard to this clonotype: Since a much larger clone is just one base distant, this may be a read error. CDR3 nucleotide sequence: TGTGCCAGCAGTTTCGGGAGTTCCACCGGGGAGCTGTTTTTT. This gives the protein CASSFGSSTGELFF. The chain employs TRBV12-3 or TRBV12-4 and TRBJ2-2; tentatively, D is TRBD2 (6 bases). Trimming removed 3 bases from V and 4 bases from J, with 9 bases in between. This CDR3 comprises 14 residues.

The chain uses TRBV7-2 and TRBJ2-4; 7 bases line up with TRBD1. This CDR3 contains 13 residues. CDR1 and CDR2 (germline): SGHTA, FQGNSA. The V gene end was trimmed by 6 bases and the J gene end by 4 bases; junction bases not matched to a gene: 3. The CDR3 DNA reads TGTGCCAGCAGAGTGACAGGGAAAAACATTCAGTACTTC. It codes for CASRVTGKNIQYF.

This clonotype showed up just a few times. The chain joins TRBV20-1 to TRBJ2-7; a weak D match, TRBD2 (5 bases). There are 16 residues in the CDR3. CDR1 is DFQATT, CDR2 SNEGSKA, per germline (reference sequence). The CDR3, as DNA: TGCAGGGGCCTGACGACGTCGGGCCTAGCCGCCTACGAGCAGTACTTC. Its translation: CRGLTTSGLAAYEQYF.

The rearrangement links TRBV20-1 to TRBJ2-5; the match to TRBD2 covers 10 bases. Losses at the gene ends were 3 bases for V and 1 base for J; bases not matched to a gene: 8. The CDR3 sequence is 16 residues long. The germline V gene encodes CDR1 DFQATT and CDR2 SNEGSKA (reference sequence). CDR3 in DNA: TGCAGTGCTAGTCTGTCTAGCGGGAGAAGCCAAGAGACCCAGTACTTC. Translated, it gives CSASLSSGRSQETQYF.

This chain links TRBV9 with TRBJ1-5, with D uncertain. Trimming took off 0 bases at V and 5 bases at J, with 9 bases between the two ends. CDR1 SGDLS and CDR2 YYNGEE come from the germline V gene. This CDR3 is built from 14 residues. CDR3 sequence reads: CASSVGPGHQPQHF. The CDR3 DNA reads as TGTGCCAGCAGCGTAGGGCCTGGGCATCAGCCCCAGCATTTT.